Following are 14 T cell receptor beta chains from one sample sequenced in a study of shared clonotypes between healthy human individuals. CD8 cells classed as naive were CD45RO-negative and positively selected for CCR7, excluding terminally differentiated effector memory CD45RA+ cells. Generated by immunoSEQ multiplex PCR, the TCRdb table keeps only in-frame clones and is missing some. Of around 2,000,000 clones in the sample, approximately 94% are singletons; the top ten hold more than 0.95%. Sequencing was performed on naive CD8+ T cells sorted from blood. The receptors here all came from a man younger than 35 in good health.

Remarks on this clone: The same CDR3 can be traced to other DNA sequences in this sample. This rearrangement joins TRBV27 to TRBJ2-5; TRBD2 matches at 8 bases. CDR3 size: 16 residues. Germline lookup yields CDR1 MNHEY and CDR2 SMNVEV (reference sequence). The V segment lost 6 bases and the J segment 2 bases; nucleotides outside the gene matches: 11. For the CDR3, the DNA is TGTGCCAGCAGCCCCGGGACTAGTGGGGCACAAGAGACCCAGTACTTC. Translation: CASSPGTSGAQETQYF.

This rearrangement joins TRBV7-9 to TRBJ1-2; 7 bases line up with TRBD1. The junction had 5 bases not matched to a gene; V was cut back by 3 bases and J by 1 base. Germline CDR1 SEHNR, CDR2 FQNEAQ (reference sequence). This CDR3 spans 15 amino acids. The CDR3 region has the DNA TGTGCCAGCAGCTTTCCGACAGGGATTAACTATGGCTACACCTTC. Its translation is CASSFPTGINYGYTF.

This chain joins TRBV6-1 and TRBJ2-1; 12 bases map to TRBD2. Germline CDR1 and CDR2: MNHNS and SASEGT. The CDR3 sequence is 15 residues long. V shed 6 bases and J 5 bases; nucleotides not matched to a gene: 5. The chain's CDR3 is CASSPGLAGNNEQFF. The DNA for the CDR3 is TGTGCCAGCAGCCCCGGACTAGCGGGGAACAATGAGCAGTTCTTC.

The chain recombines TRBV5-6 with TRBJ2-5; TRBD2 is a possible D gene (5 bases). The V and J ends lost 0 bases and 5 bases respectively, with 8 bases between them. This CDR3 has 13 residues. Germline CDR1 and CDR2: SGHDT and YYEEEE. The DNA of the CDR3 is TGTGCCAGCAGCTTGGCCGGGATTGAGACCCAGTACTTC. Its protein product is CASSLAGIETQYF.

This chain uses TRBV5-6 with TRBJ2-7, with D maybe TRBD2 (5 bases). With 0 bases removed from V and 2 bases from J, the gap between germline ends came to 12 bases. The CDR3 has 15 residues. Germline lookup yields CDR1 SGHDT and CDR2 YYEEEE. CDR3 in amino acids: CASSLVGLTTYEQYF. CDR3 coding DNA: TGTGCCAGCAGCTTGGTCGGACTCACCACCTACGAGCAGTACTTC.

The V gene is TRBV27, the J gene TRBJ2-2; D call uncertain. Germline V gives CDR1 MNHEY, CDR2 SMNVEV (reference sequence). Trimming took off 2 bases at V and 5 bases at J, with 6 bases between the two ends. This CDR3 has 13 residues. Here the CDR3 reads CASSLQRTGELFF. CDR3 coding DNA: TGTGCCAGCAGTTTACAGCGAACCGGGGAGCTGTTTTTT.

J is TRBJ2-2 and V is TRBV25-1; unclear D gene. Germline-derived CDR1 and CDR2 are MGHDK and SYGVNS. The CDR3 is 12 residues long. V lost 2 bases to trimming and J lost 4 bases, with 2 bases between them. The DNA for the CDR3 is TGTGCCAGCAGTGAAACCACCGGGGAGCTGTTTTTT. Its protein product is CASSETTGELFF.

The J gene is TRBJ2-7, the V gene TRBV28; D is uncertain. CDR3 length equals 13 residues. Germline assignment: CDR1 MDHEN and CDR2 SYDVKM. The V end lost 4 bases, the J end lost 2 bases, and 9 bases lay between the germline ends. The DNA of the CDR3 is TGTGCCAGCAGTTCCCTAGTAACCTACGAGCAGTACTTC. Amino acids: CASSSLVTYEQYF.

The chain carries TRBV2 and TRBJ1-2; D is ambiguous. Trimming took 6 bases from V and 3 from J, leaving 5 bases between them. Germline V gives CDR1 SNHLY, CDR2 FYNNEI. This CDR3 region has 11 residues. CDR3 region: CASRGDYGYTF. The CDR3 DNA reads as TGTGCCAGCAGAGGCGACTATGGCTACACCTTC.

V gene TRBV4-1 combines with J gene TRBJ2-1; D remains ambiguous. Germline V gene lookup returns CDR1 MGHRA and CDR2 YSYEKL. The V end was cut by 0 bases, the J end by 2 bases, with 8 bases between. There are 15 residues in the CDR3. This chain's CDR3 is CASSQDETAYNEQFF. The CDR3 region has the DNA TGCGCCAGCAGCCAAGATGAGACGGCCTACAATGAGCAGTTCTTC.

A word on this clone: In the same sample, other DNA sequences code for this CDR3. V usage is TRBV6-6 and J usage is TRBJ2-7; a possible D gene is TRBD1 (5 bases). The germline CDR1 and CDR2 sequences are MNHNY and SVGAGI (reference sequence). CDR3 length: 14 amino acids. V was clipped by 2 bases and J by 0 bases, with 8 bases between them. The CDR3 protein is CASSYSQGSYEQYF. CDR3 nucleotide sequence: TGTGCCAGCAGTTACAGTCAGGGCTCCTACGAGCAGTACTTC.

The chain links TRBV29-1 to TRBJ2-1, with D possibly being TRBD1 or TRBD2 (6 bases each). The ends were cut back, 6 bases at V and 7 bases at J, with 19 bases in the middle. Germline V gene data show CDR1 as SQVTM and CDR2 as ANQGSEA. The CDR3 has 14 amino acids. The CDR3 nucleotides are TGCAGCGTGGAATGGGGGGCTAGTGAGAATGAGCAGTTCTTC. Its translation: CSVEWGASENEQFF.

The chain employs TRBV9 and TRBJ2-3; TRBD2 is a possible D gene (5 bases). Germline assignment: CDR1 SGDLS and CDR2 YYNGEE. Trimming left V 0 bases short and J 0 bases short, with 14 bases between. CDR3 size: 17 residues. The CDR3 loop reads CASSVGTAGASTDTQYF. In DNA, the CDR3 is TGTGCCAGCAGCGTAGGAACGGCGGGTGCTAGCACAGATACGCAGTATTTT.

The chain has TRBV6-5 and TRBJ2-5; D is possibly TRBD2 (5 bases). The V gene's germline CDR1 is MNHEY and CDR2 SVGAGI. The CDR3 length is 16 residues. V lost 2 bases and J 5 bases, leaving 18 bases between the germline ends. CDR3 DNA: TGTGCCAGCAGTTACATGTCAGTTGGGGAGTGGGAGACCCAGTACTTC. Protein sequence: CASSYMSVGEWETQYF.